This is a list of T cell receptor beta chains from one sample in a study of T cells in Graves' hyperthyroidism and ophthalmopathy. Each CDR3 protein gets one entry after TCRdb re-called the multiplex PCR reads with MiXCR. In the table there are hundreds of thousands of distinct CDR3 sequences, 12% to 15% of which are singletons. Source material: blood. The receptors were sampled from a woman between 18 and 30 years old with Graves' hyperthyroidism. CDR3s include the opening cysteine and the closing phenylalanine or tryptophan. Fields, in order: clone size, V gene, D gene, J gene, CDR3 DNA, CDR3 protein. The D gene is left open where the match is weak. A clone size is listed for some rows: how often the clone was seen (once, few, many), or a class if it is expanded.

few	TRBV4-2	TRBD2	TRBJ2-7	TGTGCCAGCAAAGTCACTACTAGCGGTCCCTACGAGCAGTACTTC	CASKVTTSGPYEQYF
many	TRBV7-3	TRBD1	TRBJ2-2	TGTGCCAGCAGGACAGGGCGGACCGGGGAGCTGTTTTTT	CASRTGRTGELFF
many	TRBV6-1	TRBD2	TRBJ2-7	TGTGCCAGCAAACAGTCAGCGGGAGGGGCCTACGAGCAGTACTTC	CASKQSAGGAYEQYF
.	TRBV20-1	TRBD2	TRBJ2-2	TGCAGTGCTAAGGGGCGGGAGTACACCGGGGAGCTGTTTTTT	CSAKGREYTGELFF
few	TRBV5-6	.	TRBJ1-3	TGTGCCAGCAGCTTGGACAGGGCCAACACCATATATTTT	CASSLDRANTIYF
few	TRBV2	.	TRBJ2-7	TGTGCCAGCAGTAAAACCAAACTCATGGATGACTACGAGCAGTACTTC	CASSKTKLMDDYEQYF
many	TRBV12-3/TRBV12-4	TRBD2	TRBJ2-1	TGTGCCAGCAGTTTTGGTGGACTAGCGGGACGTGAGCAGTTCTTC	CASSFGGLAGREQFF
many	TRBV2	.	TRBJ1-5	TGTGCCAGCAGTGAAAGTAGGGTACCTAATCAGCCCCAGCATTTT	CASSESRVPNQPQHF
many	TRBV4-3	.	TRBJ1-1	TGCGCCAGCAGCCAAGATCTATCGGGGACTGAAGCTTTCTTT	CASSQDLSGTEAFF
many	TRBV7-9	TRBD2	TRBJ2-2	TGTGCCAGCAGCTTTTCCTTTGTACGCGGGAGGGCGAACACCGGGGAGCTGTTTTTT	CASSFSFVRGRANTGELFF
few	TRBV12-3/TRBV12-4	TRBD2	TRBJ2-5	TGTGCCAGCACAGAGGGACTAGCGGGAGGACACCAAGAGACCCAGTACTTC	CASTEGLAGGHQETQYF
few	TRBV20-1	.	TRBJ1-1	TGCAGTGCTAGAGATTCTGCGGGTGTGAACACTGAAGCTTTCTTT	CSARDSAGVNTEAFF
many	TRBV2	.	TRBJ2-7	TGTGCCAGCAGCCGCGGTGGCGGGCGCACCTACGAGCAGTACTTC	CASSRGGGRTYEQYF
few	TRBV18	TRBD2	TRBJ2-5	TGTGCCAGCTCACCTCAGCGGGGAGCTCAAGAGACCCAGTACTTC	CASSPQRGAQETQYF
many	TRBV28	TRBD1	TRBJ2-1	TGTGCCAGCAGCGGCCCGGACAGGGCTGGCTACAATGAGCAGTTCTTC	CASSGPDRAGYNEQFF
many	TRBV28	TRBD1	TRBJ2-4	TGTGCCAGCAGAACCGGGACAGGGGTGAACATTCAGTACTTC	CASRTGTGVNIQYF